This T cell receptor beta chain was identified in a study of identical twins. This clonotype was seen only a few times. Its antigen remains unknown. Overall study findings and caveats: In cord blood, abundant beta clonotypes had fewer insertions; memory showed no trend.

TCRdb re-analysed the 5' RACE reads in MiXCR, keeping a single row per CDR3 protein. The table includes around 250,000 distinct CDR3 sequences, around 6.6% detected once. Germline V CDR1 and CDR2: SGHRS, YFSETQ. This CDR3 has 14 residues. V dropped 4 bases and J dropped 3 bases, with 13 bases sitting between them. The sample also formed part of further work on yellow fever vaccine responses in identical twins.

The sample comprised memory (CD45RO+) T cells sorted from blood. The receptor was derived from a woman aged 18-35 years in good health. V and J are TRBV5-1 and TRBJ1-2, with a weak D call TRBD1 (5 bases). The CDR3 loop is CASSEQAGHYGYTF. The CDR3 bases are TGCGCCAGCAGCGAGCAGGCAGGGCACTATGGCTACACCTTC. Looking up the rest from reference TRBV5-1 and TRBJ1-2 gives the full variable domain: KAGVTQTPRYLIKTRGQQVTLSCSPISGHRSVSWYQQTPGQGLQFLFEYFSETQRNKGNFPGRFSGRQFSNSRSEMNVSTLELGDSALYLCASSEQAGHYGYTFGSGTRLTVV.